These 24 T cell receptor beta chains came from one sample sequenced in a study of shared clonotypes between healthy human individuals. Clones were read by immunoSEQ multiplex PCR, and TCRdb kept only the in-frame ones, dropping some. The sample shows hundreds of thousands of clones, roughly 96% of them seen only once. Positive CCR7 selection of CD45RO-negative cells yielded the naive CD8 cells, and terminally differentiated effector memory CD45RA+ cells were excluded. Sample: naive CD8+ T cells sorted from blood. The receptors shown here come from a woman in her twenties or thirties in good health.

The genes are TRBV6-1 and TRBJ1-4; D remains ambiguous. The germline gives CDR1 MNHNS, CDR2 SASEGT. The CDR3 is 16 amino acids. Trimming removed 2 bases from V and 5 bases from J, with 15 bases in between. For the CDR3, the DNA is TGTGCCAGCAGTGAACAAGATAGTGGGGAGAATGAAAAACTGTTTTTT. Residues: CASSEQDSGENEKLFF.

The chain has TRBV7-6 and TRBJ2-1; D may be TRBD1 (7 bases). Trimming took 2 bases from V and 1 from J, leaving 15 bases between them. This CDR3 spans 17 amino acids. CDR1 and CDR2 (germline): SGHVS, FNYEAQ. The CDR3 loop is CASSLIPGGLSYNEQFF. CDR3 nucleotide sequence: TGTGCCAGCAGCTTAATCCCAGGGGGGCTTTCCTACAATGAGCAGTTCTTC.

This chain joins TRBV28 and TRBJ2-1; D is possibly TRBD2 (5 bases). This CDR3 contains 15 residues. Germline V gene lookup returns CDR1 MDHEN and CDR2 SYDVKM. The CDR3 reads CVSGRTLGFYNEQFF. CDR3 bases: TGTGTCAGTGGGAGAACCTTAGGTTTCTACAATGAGCAGTTCTTC.

The chain has TRBV7-9 and TRBJ2-3, with TRBD1 identical over 8 bases. Germline CDR1 SEHNR, CDR2 FQNEAQ (reference sequence). V shed 6 bases, J shed 1 base, and the junction held 3 bases outside the gene matches. The CDR3 is made up of 14 amino acids. CDR3 in amino acids: CASRAGQGTDTQYF. The CDR3 DNA reads TGTGCCAGCAGGGCGGGACAGGGCACAGATACGCAGTATTTT. The full variable domain, in which reference TRBV7-9 and TRBJ2-3 provide the parts outside the CDR3, is DTGVSQNPRHKITKRGQNVTFRCDPISEHNRLYWYRQTLGQGPEFLTYFQNEAQLEKSRLLSDRFSAERPKGSFSTLEIQRTEQGDSAMYLCASRAGQGTDTQYFGPGTRLTVL.

The count of this clone is one. The rearrangement uses TRBV7-6 and TRBJ1-2; D is undetermined. V lost 3 bases to trimming and J lost 4 bases, with 12 bases between them. The CDR3 length is 14 residues. Germline V gene data show CDR1 as SGHVS and CDR2 as FNYEAQ. The CDR3 DNA sequence: TGTGCCAGCAGCTTGGCCGGGGTAGGCTATGGCTACACCTTC. Residues: CASSLAGVGYGYTF.

The J gene is TRBJ2-1, the V gene TRBV7-6, with 11 bases matching TRBD2. The CDR3 is 17 amino acids. V shed 1 base and J 4 bases; nucleotides not matched to a gene: 6. Germline-derived CDR1 and CDR2 are SGHVS and FNYEAQ. The DNA of the CDR3 is TGTGCCAGCAGCTTAGGGGGGGGACTAGCGGATTACAATGAGCAGTTCTTC. Translated: CASSLGGGLADYNEQFF. Complete variable domain (other parts from reference TRBV7-6 and TRBJ2-1): GAGVSQSPRYKVTKRGQDVALRCDPISGHVSLYWYRQALGQGPEFLTYFNYEAQQDKSGLPNDRFSAERPEGSISTLTIQRTEQRDSAMYRCASSLGGGLADYNEQFFGPGTRLTVL.

V gene TRBV29-1 combines with J gene TRBJ2-1; 9 positions match TRBD2. The CDR3 covers 14 residues. Per the germline V gene, CDR1 is SQVTM and CDR2 is ANQGSEA. Unmatched junction bases numbered 6, after V lost 5 bases and J lost 4 bases. This CDR3 is CSVRGGRAYNEQFF. For the CDR3, the DNA is TGCAGCGTTAGGGGCGGGAGGGCTTACAATGAGCAGTTCTTC.

This chain connects TRBV21-1 to TRBJ2-5; the table's D gene call, TRBD2, was not cross checked with the DNA. TRBV21-1 is reported as a pseudogene. The CDR3 spans 17 residues. CDR3: CASSKAKPSHGQETQYF. CDR3 coding DNA: TGTGCCAGCAGCAAAGCTAAACCGTCCCACGGGCAAGAGACCCAGTACTTC.

The chain carries TRBV10-1 and TRBJ2-5; TRBD2 might be the D (5 bases). Germline V gene lookup returns CDR1 WNHNN and CDR2 SYGVQD (reference sequence). The V end lost 3 bases, the J end lost 5 bases, and 19 bases lay between the germline ends. CDR3 length: 16 amino acids. CDR3 loop: CASSDFMVGGPETQYF. CDR3 DNA: TGCGCCAGCAGTGATTTTATGGTTGGAGGCCCGGAGACCCAGTACTTC.

The chain uses TRBV15 and TRBJ2-1; TRBD2 might be the D (5 bases). In germline, CDR1 is LNHNV, CDR2 YYDKDF (reference sequence). This CDR3 spans 16 amino acids. V was trimmed by 1 base and J by 7 bases, leaving 17 bases between them. The CDR3: CATSRAGEGLENEQFF. As DNA, the CDR3 is TGTGCCACCAGCAGAGCGGGCGAGGGTTTGGAAAATGAGCAGTTCTTC.

The V and J genes are TRBV4-1 and TRBJ2-7, with 14 positions matching TRBD2. The junction had 6 bases not matched to a gene; V was cut back by 4 bases and J by 7 bases. CDR3 length: 15 residues. Germline CDR1 reads MGHRA; CDR2 reads YSYEKL. CDR3 amino acids: CASSLGTSGSNEQYF. The CDR3, as DNA: TGCGCCAGCAGCCTCGGGACTAGCGGGAGTAATGAGCAGTACTTC.

V and J are TRBV11-2 and TRBJ2-5; 8 nucleotides agree with TRBD1. V was pared by 0 bases and J by 3 bases, with 12 bases of the junction left unmatched. CDR3 length: 18 amino acids. CDR1 is SGHAT and CDR2 is FQNNGV in the germline V gene. The CDR3 is CASSLDLLGTGTEETQYF. The CDR3 DNA follows: TGTGCCAGCAGCTTAGATCTCTTGGGGACAGGAACCGAAGAGACCCAGTACTTC. The variable domain in full, completed from reference TRBV11-2 and TRBJ2-5, reads EAGVAQSPRYKIIEKRQSVAFWCNPISGHATLYWYQQILGQGPKLLIQFQNNGVVDDSQLPKDRFSAERLKGVDSTLKIQPAKLEDSAVYLCASSLDLLGTGTEETQYFGPGTRLLVL.

This clone has a single count. This sequence joins TRBV7-2 and TRBJ2-7, with 10 nucleotides matching TRBD1. Germline loops: CDR1 SGHTA, CDR2 FQGNSA. V shed 4 bases and J 3 bases; nucleotides not matched to a gene: 6. The CDR3 loop spans 15 amino acids. CDR3 region: CASSSRDRGLYEQYF. CDR3 DNA: TGTGCCAGCAGCTCTAGAGACAGGGGGCTCTACGAGCAGTACTTC. Variable domain in full (rest from reference TRBV7-2 and TRBJ2-7): GAGVSQSPSNKVTEKGKDVELRCDPISGHTALYWYRQSLGQGLEFLIYFQGNSAPDKSGLPSDRFSAERTGGSVSTLTIQRTQQEDSAVYLCASSSRDRGLYEQYFGPGTRLTVT.

J is TRBJ2-7 and V is TRBV5-6; possibly TRBD1 for D (6 bases). Trimming took 0 bases from V and 5 from J, leaving 12 bases between them. Per germline, CDR1 SGHDT and CDR2 YYEEEE. The CDR3 sequence is 14 residues long. The CDR3 loop reads CASSLVQGRHEQYF. Here the CDR3 DNA reads TGTGCCAGCAGCTTGGTGCAGGGGCGCCACGAGCAGTACTTC.

The V and J genes are TRBV27 and TRBJ1-5; unclear D gene. The CDR3 is 14 amino acids. Between the trimmed V and J ends, which lost 5 bases and 6 bases, there was a span of 14 bases. Germline loops: CDR1 MNHEY, CDR2 SMNVEV (reference sequence). CDR3 protein: CASSTVGGSQPQHF. The CDR3 nucleotides read TGTGCCAGCAGTACCGTAGGCGGTAGTCAGCCCCAGCATTTT.

The chain joins TRBV7-2 to TRBJ2-7, with D perhaps TRBD1 or TRBD2 (6 bases each). CDR1 SGHTA and CDR2 FQGNSA come from the germline V gene. V lost 4 bases, J lost 2 bases, and 12 bases lay in between. This CDR3 is built from 14 residues. CDR3 bases: TGTGCCAGCAGCTGGGGGGCGAGGCCCTACGAGCAGTACTTC. This encodes CASSWGARPYEQYF.

The chain recombines TRBV28 with TRBJ2-1, with TRBD2 identical over 9 bases. V dropped 6 bases and J dropped 0; count of bases not matched to a gene: 9. This CDR3 has 17 amino acids. CDR1 and CDR2 from the germline V gene are MDHEN and SYDVKM. CDR3 protein: CASSHSILAGSYNEQFF. The CDR3 nucleotides are TGTGCCAGCAGCCATAGCATACTAGCGGGCTCCTACAATGAGCAGTTCTTC.

The chain joins TRBV29-1 to TRBJ1-1; D not resolved. The CDR3 is 15 residues long. With 0 bases removed from V and 0 bases from J, the gap between germline ends came to 11 bases. Germline V CDR1 and CDR2: SQVTM, ANQGSEA. CDR3 amino acids: CSVEDPFRMNTEAFF. In DNA form, the CDR3 reads TGCAGCGTTGAAGATCCTTTTCGGATGAACACTGAAGCTTTCTTT. Full variable domain (missing parts from reference TRBV29-1 and TRBJ1-1): SAVISQKPSRDICQRGTSLTIQCQVDSQVTMMFWYRQQPGQSLTLIATANQGSEATYESGFVIDKFPISRPNLTFSTLTVSNMSPEDSSIYLCSVEDPFRMNTEAFFGQGTRLTVV.

The V gene is TRBV19, the J gene TRBJ2-5, with TRBD2 matching over 11 bases. Germline assignment: CDR1 LNHDA and CDR2 SQIVND (reference sequence). The ends lost 5 bases at V and 5 bases at J; junction bases unmatched: 16. The CDR3 spans 18 residues. As DNA, the CDR3 is TGTGCCAGTAGTTCGAAGGACATCGGACTAGCGGGTGCTGAGACCCAGTACTTC. This gives the protein CASSSKDIGLAGAETQYF.

The chain uses TRBV6-5 and TRBJ1-2; maybe TRBD1 (6 bases). The CDR3 length is 14 residues. Germline V lookup: CDR1 MNHEY, CDR2 SVGAGI. Trimming shortened V by 2 bases and J by 4 bases, and 11 bases separated the two germline ends. CDR3 sequence: CASSYGTRSYGYTF. CDR3 DNA sequence: TGTGCCAGCAGTTACGGGACAAGGTCCTATGGCTACACCTTC.

The chain combines TRBV27 with TRBJ2-7; a weak D match, TRBD2 (5 bases). The V and J ends lost 2 bases and 4 bases respectively, with 12 bases between them. The V gene's germline CDR1 is MNHEY and CDR2 SMNVEV (reference sequence). CDR3 length: 14 residues. The DNA of the CDR3 is TGTGCCAGCAGTTTAGGCGCGGACTTATACGAGCAGTACTTC. Translated: CASSLGADLYEQYF.

Of note for this clone: Other nucleotide sequences in the sample specify the same CDR3. V and J are TRBV27 and TRBJ2-7, with D perhaps assigned TRBD1 or TRBD2 (5 bases each). CDR3 length: 13 residues. CDR1 MNHEY and CDR2 SMNVEV come from the germline V gene (reference sequence). Trimming removed 6 bases from V and 0 bases from J, with 9 bases in between. CDR3 amino acids: CASSSGPSYEQYF. The CDR3 region has the DNA TGTGCCAGCAGCTCGGGACCCTCCTACGAGCAGTACTTC.

V gene TRBV13 combines with J gene TRBJ2-3, with 8 bases that match TRBD2. V was clipped by 5 bases and J by 6 bases; unmatched bases: 7. Germline V gene sequence: CDR1 PRHDT, CDR2 FYEKMQ (reference sequence). CDR3 length: 14 residues. CDR3 sequence: CASSPRTSWDTQYF. The CDR3 coding sequence is TGTGCCAGCAGCCCCAGGACTAGCTGGGATACGCAGTATTTT.

The chain has TRBV27 and TRBJ2-2; possible D gene TRBD2, 6 bases. V lost 5 bases to trimming and J lost 7 bases, with 8 bases between them. From germline, CDR1 is MNHEY and CDR2 SMNVEV (reference sequence). The CDR3 consists of 12 residues. CDR3 in DNA: TGTGCCAGCAGTCGGGGGAGCGGGGAGCTGTTTTTT. Residues: CASSRGSGELFF.